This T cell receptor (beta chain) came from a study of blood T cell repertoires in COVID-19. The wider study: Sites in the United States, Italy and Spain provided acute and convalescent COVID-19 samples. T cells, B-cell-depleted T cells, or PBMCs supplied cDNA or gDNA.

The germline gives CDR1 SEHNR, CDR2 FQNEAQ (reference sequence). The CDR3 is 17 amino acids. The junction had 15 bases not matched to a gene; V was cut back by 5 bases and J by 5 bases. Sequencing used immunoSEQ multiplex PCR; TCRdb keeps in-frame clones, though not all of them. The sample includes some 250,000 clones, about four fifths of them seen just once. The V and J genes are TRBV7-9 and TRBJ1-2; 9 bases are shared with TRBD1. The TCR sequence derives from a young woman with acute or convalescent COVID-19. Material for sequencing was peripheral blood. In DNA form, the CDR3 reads TGTGCCAGCAGCCCTAATAACCCCGACAGGGGGAGATATGGCTACACCTTC. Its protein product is CASSPNNPDRGRYGYTF.